This T cell receptor beta chain comes out of a study of persistence of HIV-infected CD4 T cells (dated by TCRdb to 2018 to 2020). For the wider study: The median time the participants had spent on suppressive ART was around eight years. Proviral sequencing was used to assess clonality among infected cells, whereas TCRbeta sequencing gauged the clonality of all cells within each sorted population. Cross-participant TCR cluster analysis included under ten participants for CMV and more than five participants for Gag. CMV- and HIV-1 Gag-responding CD4+ T cells were isolated from ART-treated individuals so that antigen-driven clonal expansion of HIV-1-infected cells could be examined. Anti-CD3/anti-CD28 stimulation activated a higher proportion of cells, with a lower memory fraction, than antigen stimulation. Peripheral blood samples of up to roughly 180 mL were collected at multiple time points, except for a couple of participants, who underwent leukapheresis at a single time point.

This clone was seen a single time. Its binding antigen is unknown. Per-base qualities were not stored, and no clone one base away is much larger. V lost 1 base and J lost 0 bases; the stretch between them is 9 bases long. As encoded in the germline V gene, CDR1 is SQVTM while CDR2 is ANQGSEA. The CDR3 has 14 amino acids, counting the end cysteine and phenylalanine. The read is trimmed to its CDR3 DNA, 42 bases read in frame from base 1. In the paper's terms, the treatment or condition label means: suppressive antiretroviral therapy. Cells were stimulated with anti-CD3/anti-CD28 magnetic beads as a nonspecific positive control representing the CD4+ T cell repertoire. CD4+ T cells that responded were sorted based on upregulation of both CD40 ligand and CD69. Participants were HIV-1-infected adults who started suppressive ART during chronic infection. Plasma HIV-1 RNA had been undetectable (below 50 copies/mL) in participants for at least 4 years. To be included, a participant needed positive CMV serology and a CD4+ T cell count above 400 cells/uL. Before stimulation, PBMCs were isolated using density centrifugation and depleted of CD8+ T cells. Stimulation of CD8-depleted PBMCs was carried out for 15 to 20 hours with anti-CD28/CD49d costimulation, CD40-blocking antibody and enfuvirtide, to prevent new infections. Cell sorting was performed on a Beckman Coulter MoFlo Legacy or XDP sorter, and dead cells were excluded with propidium iodide. Genomic DNA was extracted using the QIAamp DNA Mini Kit for samples with more than one million cells and using the Quick-DNA Microprep Kit for all other samples.

On the study overall, not on this receptor specifically: Antigen-responding cells were enriched for expanded CDR3beta sequences that were degenerate, which suggests that CD4+ responses to CMV and Gag underwent convergent selection. TCRbeta richness in CMV- and Gag-responding cells was significantly lower than in anti-CD3/anti-CD28-responding cells; CMV-responding cells had higher oligoclonality than CD3/CD28-stimulated and Gag-responding cells. Bulk TCR analyses could not be restricted to the rare CMV-responding cells that actually carried HIV-1 proviruses. The study involved few individuals and tested only a limited range of antigens. TCR oligoclonality correlated with proviral oligoclonality within the same sorted populations.

TCRbeta repertoires were sequenced from genomic DNA with the immunoSEQ hsTCRB assay version 4 in survey mode. For TCRbeta sequencing, genomic DNA was diluted to around 9.7 ng/uL, and up to roughly 1 ug was used per sample. The authors processed their data as follows. ImmunoSeq Analyzer 3.0 was used for analysis of TCRbeta data, and diversity was computed on productive nucleotide rearrangements. Using the Immunarch R package, lower-bound TCR diversity was estimated with the improved Chao index and clonality was estimated with the Gini coefficient. Different nucleotide rearrangements encoding the same CDR3beta amino acid sequence were counted as distinct clonotypes. Differential abundance analysis found TCRbeta sequences that were significantly enriched in antigen-responding cells compared with anti-CD3/anti-CD28-activated cells. Using predicted peptide-MHC specificity as the basis, GLIPH2 grouped TCRs into clusters, both for each participant individually and for the merged data sets that combined participants. TCRdb carries this immuneACCESS record with in-frame sequences only. Its versions omit some clonotypes, under half of them owing to an unresolved V gene in the studies checked, with the rest unexplained. V, J and clone size are those of that table, while D and trimming were read from the DNA. This sample holds 35,000 to 55,000 clones; approximately 90% were observed only once. Around 2% of the sample is in the top ten clones.

The sequence derives from an adult man with HIV who was CMV-seropositive. The sample in question was CD4+ T cells sorted from PBMCs after roughly 18-hour stimulation, obtained from a patient who received antiretroviral therapy. The cell subset or site label corresponds to: CD40L+CD69+ CD4 T cells responding to anti-CD3/anti-CD28 beads, representing the overall repertoire. This sequence uses TRBV29-1 and TRBJ1-1, with no reliable assignment of the D segment. The CDR3 region has the sequence CSVEGSTVNTEAFF. The DNA sequence is given as TGCAGCGTTGAAGGGAGTACAGTGAACACTGAAGCTTTCTTT.